This T cell receptor beta chain was retrieved from a study of CD8+ T cells in alopecia areata. In the study overall: The study gave treated patients oral tofacitinib at 5 to 10 mg twice daily.

Once RNA had been extracted, it was reverse transcribed into cDNA to act as the sequencing template. Clones were read by immunoSEQ multiplex PCR, and TCRdb kept only the in-frame ones, dropping some. Of 150,000 or so clones in the sample, 45% to 60% were seen once. In alopecia areata patients, both lesional scalp punch biopsies and peripheral blood were collected. Sorting of PBMCs yielded the CD4+ and CD8+ T cells. With 1 base removed from V and 6 bases from J, the gap between germline ends came to 7 bases. The CDR3 is made up of 12 amino acids. Per the germline V gene, CDR1 is PRHDT and CDR2 is FYEKMQ (reference sequence).

The origin of this receptor is a human donor with alopecia areata. This chain uses TRBV13 with TRBJ2-7, with unresolved D. Sequencing was done on a sample of CD4+ T cells sorted from blood. The CDR3 is CASSLVKREQYF. Written as DNA, the CDR3 is TGTGCCAGCAGCTTAGTGAAGCGCGAGCAGTACTTC.